Listed below are T cell receptor beta chains from one sample, sequenced in a study of CD8 T cells in Susac syndrome. TCRdb re-derived calls from the immunoSEQ multiplex PCR reads in MiXCR, one entry per CDR3 protein. The sample shows 50,000 or so distinct CDR3 sequences, 93% of them seen only once. Sequencing used CD8+ T cells from PBMCs. These receptors originate from a human donor with multiple sclerosis. CDR3s include the opening cysteine and the closing phenylalanine or tryptophan. The D gene is left open where the match is weak. The size of a clone is reported for some rows only, either as once, few or many, or as a class for expanded clones.

j_call: TRBJ1-5
v_call: TRBV6-5
d_call: .
clone_size: few
cdr3_aa: CASSYGFSQPQHF
cdr3_nt: TGTGCCAGCAGTTACGGGTTTAGCCAGCCCCAGCATTTT

j_call: TRBJ2-3
v_call: TRBV4-1
d_call: TRBD2
clone_size: .
cdr3_aa: CASSQDWLAGTDTQYF
cdr3_nt: TGCGCCAGCAGCCAAGATTGGCTAGCGGGGACAGATACGCAGTATTTT

j_call: TRBJ1-1
v_call: TRBV12-3/TRBV12-4
d_call: .
clone_size: .
cdr3_aa: CASILDSWSGNTEAFF
cdr3_nt: TGTGCCAGCATCCTGGACAGTTGGAGCGGGAACACTGAAGCTTTCTTT

j_call: TRBJ2-3
v_call: TRBV12-3/TRBV12-4
d_call: .
clone_size: .
cdr3_aa: CASSWGTDTQYF
cdr3_nt: TGTGCCAGCAGTTGGGGAACAGATACGCAGTATTTT

j_call: TRBJ2-5
v_call: TRBV28
d_call: TRBD1
clone_size: .
cdr3_aa: CASSLSGQDQLIFQETQYF
cdr3_nt: TGTGCCAGCAGTTTGTCGGGACAGGATCAGTTGATATTCCAAGAGACCCAGTACTTC

j_call: TRBJ2-3
v_call: TRBV27
d_call: .
clone_size: .
cdr3_aa: CASSLQGLDTQYF
cdr3_nt: TGTGCCAGCAGTTTACAGGGTTTAGATACGCAGTATTTT

j_call: TRBJ2-3
v_call: TRBV20-1
d_call: TRBD2
clone_size: .
cdr3_aa: CSALAALMDTQYF
cdr3_nt: TGCAGTGCTCTAGCGGCTTTGATGGATACGCAGTATTTT

j_call: TRBJ2-3
v_call: TRBV6-2/TRBV6-3
d_call: .
clone_size: .
cdr3_aa: CASSYVAATDTQYF
cdr3_nt: TGTGCCAGCAGTTACGTAGCGGCTACAGATACGCAGTATTTT

j_call: TRBJ1-4
v_call: TRBV2
d_call: .
clone_size: .
cdr3_aa: CASKGDPKLFF
cdr3_nt: TGTGCCAGCAAAGGGGACCCCAAACTGTTTTTT

j_call: TRBJ1-5
v_call: TRBV5-4
d_call: .
clone_size: .
cdr3_aa: CASSLVPGQPQHF
cdr3_nt: TGTGCCAGCAGCTTGGTACCGGGCCAGCCCCAGCATTTT

j_call: TRBJ2-5
v_call: TRBV6-5
d_call: TRBD2
clone_size: .
cdr3_aa: CASSYSGGGTQYF
cdr3_nt: TGTGCCAGCAGTTACTCAGGCGGGGGAACCCAGTACTTC

j_call: TRBJ2-2
v_call: TRBV20-1
d_call: TRBD2
clone_size: .
cdr3_aa: CSARGSRRGYTGELFF
cdr3_nt: TGCAGTGCTAGAGGCTCGCGGCGGGGGTACACCGGGGAGCTGTTTTTT

j_call: TRBJ2-1
v_call: TRBV3-1
d_call: TRBD2
clone_size: .
cdr3_aa: CASSQDGSGGNNEQFF
cdr3_nt: TGTGCCAGCAGCCAAGACGGTAGCGGGGGCAACAATGAGCAGTTCTTC

j_call: TRBJ1-1
v_call: TRBV5-1
d_call: TRBD1
clone_size: .
cdr3_aa: CASGSGGLTEAFF
cdr3_nt: TGCGCCAGCGGATCAGGGGGTTTGACTGAAGCTTTCTTT

j_call: TRBJ2-1
v_call: TRBV7-3
d_call: .
clone_size: few
cdr3_aa: CASSSTSGHYNEQFF
cdr3_nt: TGTGCCAGCTCCAGTACGAGCGGGCACTACAATGAGCAGTTCTTC

j_call: TRBJ2-7
v_call: TRBV14
d_call: .
clone_size: .
cdr3_aa: CASSHRTRVFEQYF
cdr3_nt: TGTGCCAGCAGCCACCGAACCAGGGTCTTCGAGCAGTACTTC

j_call: TRBJ1-6
v_call: TRBV29-1
d_call: .
clone_size: .
cdr3_aa: CSVSLGNSPLHF
cdr3_nt: TGCAGCGTTTCCTTGGGGAATTCACCCCTCCACTTT

j_call: TRBJ2-7
v_call: TRBV15
d_call: .
clone_size: .
cdr3_aa: CATSRPEGNEQYF
cdr3_nt: TGTGCCACCAGCAGGCCCGAAGGGAACGAGCAGTACTTC

j_call: TRBJ2-1
v_call: TRBV14
d_call: TRBD2
clone_size: .
cdr3_aa: CASSMTSGTQFF
cdr3_nt: TGTGCCAGCAGTATGACTAGCGGAACGCAGTTCTTC

j_call: TRBJ1-1
v_call: TRBV9
d_call: .
clone_size: .
cdr3_aa: CASSVGIKTEAFF
cdr3_nt: TGTGCCAGCAGCGTAGGAATAAAGACTGAAGCTTTCTTT

j_call: TRBJ2-4
v_call: TRBV7-2
d_call: TRBD1
clone_size: .
cdr3_aa: CASSLEDRTGGLTYF
cdr3_nt: TGTGCCAGCAGCCTAGAGGATCGGACAGGGGGCTTGACGTACTTC

j_call: TRBJ1-1
v_call: TRBV9
d_call: .
clone_size: .
cdr3_aa: CASSEPRGLNTEAFF
cdr3_nt: TGTGCCAGCAGCGAACCACGGGGGCTGAACACTGAAGCTTTCTTT

j_call: TRBJ2-3
v_call: TRBV15
d_call: .
clone_size: .
cdr3_aa: CATSRSSRSTDTQYF
cdr3_nt: TGTGCCACCAGCAGATCCTCCCGGAGCACAGATACGCAGTATTTT

j_call: TRBJ2-5
v_call: TRBV11-2
d_call: .
clone_size: .
cdr3_aa: CASSSTGFYGSETQYF
cdr3_nt: TGTGCCAGCAGCTCGACCGGGTTTTATGGGTCGGAGACCCAGTACTTC

j_call: TRBJ1-1
v_call: TRBV4-1
d_call: TRBD1
clone_size: .
cdr3_aa: CASSPVSGQTNTEAFF
cdr3_nt: TGCGCCAGCAGTCCAGTTTCGGGACAGACGAACACTGAAGCTTTCTTT

j_call: TRBJ1-2
v_call: TRBV6-1
d_call: TRBD1
clone_size: few
cdr3_aa: CASRGLTGGDYGYTF
cdr3_nt: TGTGCCAGCAGGGGACTTACAGGGGGTGACTATGGCTACACCTTC

j_call: TRBJ2-6
v_call: TRBV11-2
d_call: TRBD1
clone_size: .
cdr3_aa: CASSWNRGSSGANVLTF
cdr3_nt: TGTGCCAGCAGCTGGAACAGGGGTAGCTCTGGGGCCAACGTCCTGACTTTC

j_call: TRBJ2-1
v_call: TRBV2
d_call: .
clone_size: once
cdr3_aa: CASLTGLNEQFF
cdr3_nt: TGTGCCAGCTTGACAGGACTCAATGAGCAGTTCTTC

j_call: TRBJ1-1
v_call: TRBV19
d_call: .
clone_size: .
cdr3_aa: CASSPPPGPPYQEAFF
cdr3_nt: TGTGCCAGTAGTCCCCCTCCGGGCCCCCCATACCAGGAAGCTTTCTTT

j_call: TRBJ2-5
v_call: TRBV29-1
d_call: .
clone_size: .
cdr3_aa: CSVEYRLQETQYF
cdr3_nt: TGCAGCGTTGAGTATAGGCTCCAAGAGACCCAGTACTTC

j_call: TRBJ2-7
v_call: TRBV7-9
d_call: .
clone_size: .
cdr3_aa: CASSLGGVREQYF
cdr3_nt: TGTGCCAGCAGCCTAGGGGGGGTTCGAGAGCAGTACTTC

j_call: TRBJ1-2
v_call: TRBV4-3
d_call: .
clone_size: .
cdr3_aa: CASSHQGEASYGYTF
cdr3_nt: TGCGCCAGCAGCCATCAGGGTGAGGCTTCCTATGGCTACACCTTC

j_call: TRBJ1-5
v_call: TRBV4-2
d_call: TRBD1
clone_size: .
cdr3_aa: CASSQASGGGNQPQHF
cdr3_nt: TGTGCCAGCAGCCAAGCTTCAGGGGGAGGCAATCAGCCCCAGCATTTT

j_call: TRBJ2-2
v_call: TRBV7-2
d_call: .
clone_size: .
cdr3_aa: CASSPGTYTGELFF
cdr3_nt: TGTGCCAGCAGCCCCGGGACTTACACCGGGGAGCTGTTTTTT

j_call: TRBJ1-5
v_call: TRBV15
d_call: .
clone_size: .
cdr3_aa: CATSSSAGNQPQHF
cdr3_nt: TGTGCCACCAGCAGTTCCGCCGGCAATCAGCCCCAGCATTTT

j_call: TRBJ1-1
v_call: TRBV12-3/TRBV12-4
d_call: .
clone_size: once
cdr3_aa: CATWDGEEAFF
cdr3_nt: TGTGCCACCTGGGACGGCGAAGAAGCTTTCTTT

j_call: TRBJ1-5
v_call: TRBV7-8
d_call: .
clone_size: .
cdr3_aa: CASSYRNQPQHF
cdr3_nt: TGTGCCAGCAGCTACAGGAATCAGCCCCAGCATTTT

j_call: TRBJ2-3
v_call: TRBV20-1
d_call: TRBD2
clone_size: .
cdr3_aa: CSANPASGGKIPSTDTQYF
cdr3_nt: TGCAGTGCCAACCCAGCTAGCGGGGGGAAAATCCCTAGCACAGATACGCAGTATTTT

j_call: TRBJ1-2
v_call: TRBV15
d_call: .
clone_size: .
cdr3_aa: CATSRESQAGDYTF
cdr3_nt: TGTGCCACCAGCAGAGAGAGCCAGGCTGGGGACTACACCTTC

j_call: TRBJ2-1
v_call: TRBV7-9
d_call: .
clone_size: .
cdr3_aa: CASSPRGGSSYNEQFF
cdr3_nt: TGTGCCAGCAGCCCTAGGGGGGGGAGTTCCTACAATGAGCAGTTCTTC

j_call: TRBJ1-6
v_call: TRBV25-1
d_call: .
clone_size: .
cdr3_aa: CARTKVSGNSPLHF
cdr3_nt: TGTGCCAGAACTAAGGTGTCCGGTAATTCACCCCTCCACTTT

j_call: TRBJ1-2
v_call: TRBV9
d_call: TRBD1
clone_size: .
cdr3_aa: CASSVGKPTGGSYGYTF
cdr3_nt: TGTGCCAGCAGCGTAGGGAAACCGACAGGGGGCAGTTATGGCTACACCTTC

j_call: TRBJ1-5
v_call: TRBV6-1
d_call: .
clone_size: .
cdr3_aa: CAIQGRPHYSNQPQHF
cdr3_nt: TGTGCCATCCAGGGCAGGCCCCACTATAGCAATCAGCCCCAGCATTTT

j_call: TRBJ2-7
v_call: TRBV6-6
d_call: .
clone_size: .
cdr3_aa: CASKLGEGAYEQYF
cdr3_nt: TGTGCCAGCAAATTGGGGGAGGGGGCCTACGAGCAGTACTTC

j_call: TRBJ2-4
v_call: TRBV6-1
d_call: TRBD2
clone_size: .
cdr3_aa: CASTKDGGAGNIQYF
cdr3_nt: TGTGCCAGCACCAAAGACGGGGGGGCCGGGAACATTCAGTACTTC

j_call: TRBJ2-7
v_call: TRBV7-9
d_call: .
clone_size: .
cdr3_aa: CASSFTGNSYEQYF
cdr3_nt: TGTGCCAGCAGCTTTACAGGAAACTCCTACGAGCAGTACTTC

j_call: TRBJ2-3
v_call: TRBV13
d_call: .
clone_size: .
cdr3_aa: CASSMATDTQYF
cdr3_nt: TGTGCCAGCAGCATGGCTACTGATACGCAGTATTTT

j_call: TRBJ2-5
v_call: TRBV20-1
d_call: .
clone_size: .
cdr3_aa: CSARDGQQQETQYF
cdr3_nt: TGCAGTGCTAGAGACGGACAGCAGCAAGAGACCCAGTACTTC

j_call: TRBJ2-1
v_call: TRBV13
d_call: .
clone_size: .
cdr3_aa: CASSLGAGIGSNEQFF
cdr3_nt: TGTGCCAGCAGCTTAGGCGCGGGCATCGGAAGCAATGAGCAGTTCTTC

j_call: TRBJ2-7
v_call: TRBV18
d_call: TRBD1
clone_size: .
cdr3_aa: CASSPRDSFYEQYF
cdr3_nt: TGTGCCAGCTCACCACGGGACAGCTTCTACGAGCAGTACTTC

j_call: TRBJ2-1
v_call: TRBV6-1
d_call: .
clone_size: .
cdr3_aa: CASSEPIREGVPNEQFF
cdr3_nt: TGTGCCAGCAGTGAACCGATAAGGGAAGGAGTTCCCAATGAGCAGTTCTTC